Listed below are T cell receptor beta chains from one sample, sequenced in a study of T cells in Graves' hyperthyroidism and ophthalmopathy. TCRdb recomputed calls from the multiplex PCR reads with MiXCR, one row per CDR3 protein. There are hundreds of thousands of distinct CDR3 sequences in the sample; nearly 20% occur only once, and less than 55% lies in the top ten. The specimen sequenced was blood. The receptor set was obtained from a man aged 40-49 years with Graves' ophthalmopathy. CDR3s include the opening cysteine and the closing phenylalanine or tryptophan. A D gene is named only where the DNA matches it firmly. Some rows mark clone size as missing; the rest say once, few, many or name a class of expanded clone.

D | J | size | length | V | DNA | CDR3
TRBD1 | TRBJ1-6 | few | 18 | TRBV6-2/TRBV6-3 | TGTGCCAGCAGTTACACCCCGGGGACAGGCGGGTGGAATTCACCCCTCCACTTT | CASSYTPGTGGWNSPLHF
TRBD1 | TRBJ2-7 | many | 14 | TRBV20-1 | TGCAGTGCTACCTACAGGGGGCGCACCTACGAGCAGTACTTC | CSATYRGRTYEQYF
- | TRBJ1-2 | - | 12 | TRBV7-2 | TGTGCCAGCAGATCAACCGAGCATGGCTACACCTTC | CASRSTEHGYTF
- | TRBJ2-1 | few | 13 | TRBV6-5 | TGTGCCAGCAGTTACAACAGGGTCGATGAGCAGTTCTTC | CASSYNRVDEQFF
- | TRBJ2-1 | few | 15 | TRBV4-1 | TGCGCCAGCAGCCAAGTTTGGGGGATCCCCAATGAGCAGTTCTTC | CASSQVWGIPNEQFF
TRBD2 | TRBJ2-7 | few | 15 | TRBV7-9 | TGTGCCAGCAGCGAAACTAGCGGGAGTGGCTACGAGCAGTACTTC | CASSETSGSGYEQYF
TRBD2 | TRBJ2-1 | - | 16 | TRBV7-9 | TGTGCCAGCAGCCCTACTAGCGGCCTCATCTACAATGAGCAGTTCTTC | CASSPTSGLIYNEQFF
TRBD2 | TRBJ2-7 | many | 13 | TRBV7-3 | TGTGCCAGCAGCAGGGGACTAGAGTACGAGCAGTACTTC | CASSRGLEYEQYF
- | TRBJ1-2 | - | 15 | TRBV4-1 | TGCGCCAGCAGCCAAGATCGCGGGGCTAACTATGGCTACACCTTC | CASSQDRGANYGYTF
- | TRBJ2-7 | few | 17 | TRBV6-1 | TGTGCCAGAAGACGAAGGGATAGCGGACGACCCTCCTACGAGCAGTACTTC | CARRRRDSGRPSYEQYF
TRBD2 | TRBJ2-7 | - | 15 | TRBV20-1 | TGCAGTGCTAGAGATCGTAGCGGGAGTATCGACGAGCAGTACTTC | CSARDRSGSIDEQYF
TRBD1 | TRBJ1-2 | many | 16 | TRBV2 | TGTGCCAGCAGTGGCCTCGGAGTCGGACAGGGGGAAGGCTACACCTTC | CASSGLGVGQGEGYTF
- | TRBJ1-1 | few | 13 | TRBV29-1 | TGCAGCGTGGTGGGAGAACTGAACACTGAAGCTTTCTTT | CSVVGELNTEAFF
- | TRBJ2-3 | - | 13 | TRBV10-2 | TGCGCCAGCCGAGCCTTAGCCACAGATACGCAGTATTTT | CASRALATDTQYF
- | TRBJ2-7 | - | 13 | TRBV20-1 | TGCAGTGCTTCACCGCGGCCCTCCTACGAGCAGTACTTC | CSASPRPSYEQYF
- | TRBJ2-2 | few | 15 | TRBV6-2/TRBV6-3 | TGTGCCAGCACCAGGACAGTCTTGAACACCGGGGAGCTGTTTTTT | CASTRTVLNTGELFF
- | TRBJ1-5 | - | 16 | TRBV19 | TGTGCCAGTAGTATAGTACGGGGGCAGGGAGGCCAGCCCCAGCATTTT | CASSIVRGQGGQPQHF
TRBD2 | TRBJ2-7 | - | 13 | TRBV7-6 | TGTGCCAGCAGCTTGGGACTAGCGAACGAGCAGTACTTC | CASSLGLANEQYF
- | TRBJ1-3 | - | 16 | TRBV12-3/TRBV12-4 | TGTGCCAGCAGTTTAGTCGCGGGCCTGGAGGGAAACACCATATATTTT | CASSLVAGLEGNTIYF
- | TRBJ1-2 | many | 11 | TRBV5-1 | TGTGCCAGCAGTGAGAACTATGGCTACACCTTC | CASSENYGYTF
- | TRBJ2-3 | few | 13 | TRBV7-9 | TGTGCCAGCAGCCCCTACCTTGGGGATACGCAGTATTTT | CASSPYLGDTQYF
TRBD1 | TRBJ2-5 | many | 16 | TRBV7-9 | TGTGCCAGCAGCCGACCGATCGGGACAGTACAAGAGACCCAGTACTTC | CASSRPIGTVQETQYF
TRBD1 | TRBJ1-4 | few | 14 | TRBV5-4 | TGTGCCAGCAGCTCGACAGGGGAGGGGGAAAAACTGTTTTTT | CASSSTGEGEKLFF
- | TRBJ1-1 | - | 16 | TRBV2 | TGTGCCAGCAGTGATAAGAGGGGATCTCTGAACACTGAAGCTTTCTTT | CASSDKRGSLNTEAFF
TRBD2 | TRBJ2-7 | - | 15 | TRBV28 | TGTGCCAGCACGGGGGGGGGAGTTGGCTATCGGGAGCAGTACTTC | CASTGGGVGYREQYF
- | TRBJ2-5 | few | 14 | TRBV12-3/TRBV12-4 | TGTGCCAGCAGTTTCGGAGGGGTACAAGAGACCCAGTACTTC | CASSFGGVQETQYF
TRBD2 | TRBJ2-1 | few | 14 | TRBV19 | TGTGCCAGTAGTCCACGGACTAGCGGGAGTGAGCAGTTCTTC | CASSPRTSGSEQFF
TRBD2 | TRBJ2-7 | many | 16 | TRBV30 | TGTGCCTGGTCCCCCCTAGCGGGAGGGCGATCCTACGAGCAGTACTTC | CAWSPLAGGRSYEQYF
- | TRBJ2-1 | many | 14 | TRBV28 | TGTGCCAGCAGTTTATTACTAGTGGGCAATGAGCAGTTCTTC | CASSLLLVGNEQFF
TRBD2 | TRBJ2-4 | few | 17 | TRBV6-1 | TGTGCCAGCAGTAGAGCCCGCGGGAGGGCGGCCAAAAACATTCAGTACTTC | CASSRARGRAAKNIQYF
TRBD2 | TRBJ2-3 | - | 16 | TRBV3-1 | TGTGCCAGCAGCCAAACCCTGACTAGCCTTGGAGATACGCAGTATTTT | CASSQTLTSLGDTQYF
- | TRBJ1-1 | - | 13 | TRBV6-2/TRBV6-3 | TGTGCCAGCAGGGCAGGCTCGGGTACTGAAGCTTTCTTT | CASRAGSGTEAFF
- | TRBJ2-1 | - | 11 | TRBV20-1 | TGCAGTGCCCCCCTGATTCAGGAGCAGTTCTTC | CSAPLIQEQFF
- | TRBJ1-1 | - | 14 | TRBV5-5 | TGTGCCAGCAGCTTGTTTGGGGGGGACACTGAAGCTTTCTTT | CASSLFGGDTEAFF
- | TRBJ2-2 | - | 16 | TRBV7-8 | TGTGCCAGTAGTATATACCCCGGGCCGAACACCGGGGAGCTGTTTTTT | CASSIYPGPNTGELFF
TRBD2 | TRBJ2-7 | - | 15 | TRBV9 | TGTGCCAGCAGCTTGGATCCTAGCGGGATCTACGAGCAGTACTTC | CASSLDPSGIYEQYF
- | TRBJ2-7 | few | 12 | TRBV29-1 | TGCAGCGTTTGGGGGACCGCCTACGAGCAGTACTTC | CSVWGTAYEQYF
TRBD2 | TRBJ2-1 | many | 16 | TRBV18 | TGTGCCAGCTCACCTAGTAGCGGGGGGCGGAGCAATGAGCAGTTCTTC | CASSPSSGGRSNEQFF
TRBD1 | TRBJ2-7 | many | 13 | TRBV7-2 | TGTGCCAGCAGCAACAGACAGGGCCACGAGCAGTACTTC | CASSNRQGHEQYF
TRBD1 | TRBJ2-2 | - | 17 | TRBV7-9 | TGTGCCAGCAGCTATCCGGGACAGGGGTCGCACACCGGGGAGCTGTTTTTT | CASSYPGQGSHTGELFF
- | TRBJ2-6 | few | 15 | TRBV12-3/TRBV12-4 | TGTGCCAGCAGCGTGAGGGCTGCTGGGGCCAACGTCCTGACTTTC | CASSVRAAGANVLTF
- | TRBJ1-5 | - | 15 | TRBV7-2 | TGTGCCAGCAGCTTTCTAGGGGGAGTCAATCAGCCCCAGCATTTT | CASSFLGGVNQPQHF
- | TRBJ2-1 | many | 14 | TRBV18 | TGTGCCAGCTCACCTCTTACCCACAACAATGAGCAGTTCTTC | CASSPLTHNNEQFF
TRBD1 | TRBJ2-5 | - | 15 | TRBV20-1 | TGCAGTGCTAGAACAGGGGGGTTGGTGGAAGAGACCCAGTACTTC | CSARTGGLVEETQYF
- | TRBJ2-1 | - | 19 | TRBV11-2 | TGTGCCAGCAGCTTAATCCGAATAGGAGGAGTTATTTCCTACAATGAGCAGTTCTTC | CASSLIRIGGVISYNEQFF
- | TRBJ1-1 | - | 13 | TRBV29-1 | TGCAGCGTTGCAAGCGGCAGGGACACTGAAGCTTTCTTT | CSVASGRDTEAFF
- | TRBJ2-7 | - | 15 | TRBV6-5 | TGTGCCAGCTGTTCATTTGGCTATGGCTCCTACGAGCAGTACTTC | CASCSFGYGSYEQYF
- | TRBJ1-2 | - | 13 | TRBV28 | TGTGCCAGCAGTTTAAGGTGGGACTATGGCTACACCTTC | CASSLRWDYGYTF
TRBD2 | TRBJ2-5 | - | 15 | TRBV6-1 | TGTGCCAGCAGTACGCGGGGGGAAGAGGTAGAGACCCAGTACTTC | CASSTRGEEVETQYF
TRBD2 | TRBJ2-3 | many | 18 | TRBV5-1 | TGCGCCAGCAGCTTGGGGGCTTCGCGGGGGGGCCGTACAGATACGCAGTATTTT | CASSLGASRGGRTDTQYF
- | TRBJ2-1 | - | 11 | TRBV20-1 | TGCAGTGCTAGAGCCCTAGATGAGCAGTTCTTC | CSARALDEQFF
- | TRBJ1-5 | - | 14 | TRBV30 | TGTGCCTGGAGTGGCAGAGTTAGCAATCAGCCCCAGCATTTT | CAWSGRVSNQPQHF
TRBD1 | TRBJ1-1 | many | 17 | TRBV5-1 | TGCGCCAGCAGCTTACCCCCGACAGGGGGCTCTGCCACTGAAGCTTTCTTT | CASSLPPTGGSATEAFF